The clone carrying this TCR beta chain has only a few counts. This sample is part of a study of T cells after yellow fever vaccination. TCR cDNA, made by 5'RACE template switching, carried an added universal primer site and UMIs. A single record per CDR3 protein comes from TCRdb applying MiXCR to the 5' RACE reads. The sample has approximately 300,000 distinct CDR3 sequences; around 6.8% are singletons. The CDR3 runs to 13 residues. V was cut by 6 bases and J by 7 bases, with 18 bases left in between. CDR1 DFQATT and CDR2 SNEGSKA come from the germline V gene (reference sequence). The sequence came from a man between 18 and 29 years old who received the YFV17D yellow fever vaccine. V usage is TRBV20-1 and J usage is TRBJ2-5; D ambiguous. The source material was PBMCs, sampled approximately 40 days after the first yellow fever vaccination. CDR3 sequence: CSAEVVPARTQYF. The CDR3 DNA reads as TGCAGTGCCGAGGTGGTTCCAGCCCGGACCCAGTACTTC.